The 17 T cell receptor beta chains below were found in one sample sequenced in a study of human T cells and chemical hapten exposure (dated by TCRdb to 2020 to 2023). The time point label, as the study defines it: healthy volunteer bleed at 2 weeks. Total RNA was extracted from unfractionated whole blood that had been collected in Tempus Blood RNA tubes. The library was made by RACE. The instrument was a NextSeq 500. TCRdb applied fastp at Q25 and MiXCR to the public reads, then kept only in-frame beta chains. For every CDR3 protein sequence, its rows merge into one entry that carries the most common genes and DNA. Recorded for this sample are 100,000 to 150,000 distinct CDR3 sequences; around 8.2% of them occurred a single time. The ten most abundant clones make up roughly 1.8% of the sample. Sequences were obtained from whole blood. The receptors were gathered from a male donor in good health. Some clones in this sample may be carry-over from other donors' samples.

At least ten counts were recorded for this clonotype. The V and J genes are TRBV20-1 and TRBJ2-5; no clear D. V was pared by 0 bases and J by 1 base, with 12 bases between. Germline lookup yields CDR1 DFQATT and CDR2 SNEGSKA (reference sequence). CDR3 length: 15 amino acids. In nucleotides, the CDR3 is TGCAGTGCTAGAGATTGGGGTCGGAGCCAAGAGACCCAGTACTTC. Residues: CSARDWGRSQETQYF.

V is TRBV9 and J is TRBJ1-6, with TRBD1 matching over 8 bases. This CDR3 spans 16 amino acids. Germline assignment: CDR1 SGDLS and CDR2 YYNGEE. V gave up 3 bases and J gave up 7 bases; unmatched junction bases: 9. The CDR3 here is CASSDRPRTGNSPLHF. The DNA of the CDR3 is TGTGCCAGCAGCGACCGTCCCCGGACAGGGAATTCACCCCTCCACTTT.

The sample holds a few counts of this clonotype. CDR3 in amino acids: CASSPAGSIHEQYF. The CDR3 nucleotides are TGTGCCAGCAGCCCAGCAGGGAGTATACACGAGCAGTACTTC. This rearrangement joins TRBV7-9 to TRBJ2-7; D is possibly TRBD1 or TRBD2 (5 bases each). The CDR3 has 14 residues. V was trimmed by 5 bases and J by 5 bases, leaving 16 bases between them. Germline V gene data show CDR1 as SEHNR and CDR2 as FQNEAQ (reference sequence).

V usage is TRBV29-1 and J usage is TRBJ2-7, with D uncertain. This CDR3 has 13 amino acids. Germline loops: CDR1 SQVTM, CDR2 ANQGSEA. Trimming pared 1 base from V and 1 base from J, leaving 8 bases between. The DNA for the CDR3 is TGCAGCGTTGAAGGGCGGCTATCCTACGAGCAGTACTTC. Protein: CSVEGRLSYEQYF.

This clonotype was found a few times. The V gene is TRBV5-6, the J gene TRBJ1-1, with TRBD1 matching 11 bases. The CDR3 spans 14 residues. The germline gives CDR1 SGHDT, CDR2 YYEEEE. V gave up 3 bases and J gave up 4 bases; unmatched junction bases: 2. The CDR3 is CASSSGTGGTEAFF. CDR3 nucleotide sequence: TGTGCCAGCAGCTCCGGGACAGGGGGCACTGAAGCTTTCTTT.

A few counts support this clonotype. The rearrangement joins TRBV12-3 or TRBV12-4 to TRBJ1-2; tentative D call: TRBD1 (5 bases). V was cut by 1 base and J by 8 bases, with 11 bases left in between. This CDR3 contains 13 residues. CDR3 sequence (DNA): TGTGCCAGCAGTTTAGGGGCAGGGCGCGGCTACACCTTC. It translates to CASSLGAGRGYTF.

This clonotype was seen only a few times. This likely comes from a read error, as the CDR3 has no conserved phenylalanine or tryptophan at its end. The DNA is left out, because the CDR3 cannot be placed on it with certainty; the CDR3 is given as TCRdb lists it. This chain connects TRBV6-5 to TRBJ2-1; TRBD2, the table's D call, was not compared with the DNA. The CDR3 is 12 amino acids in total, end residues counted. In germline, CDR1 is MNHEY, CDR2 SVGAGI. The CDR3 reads CASSPEGTKMLL.

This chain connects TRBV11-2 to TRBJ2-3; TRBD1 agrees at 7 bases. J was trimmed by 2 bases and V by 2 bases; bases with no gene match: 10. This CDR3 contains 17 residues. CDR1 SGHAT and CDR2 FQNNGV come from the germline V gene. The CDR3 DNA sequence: TGTGCCAGCAGCTTACTCGGCAGGGGGTGCACCACAGATACGCAGTATTTT. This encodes CASSLLGRGCTTDTQYF.

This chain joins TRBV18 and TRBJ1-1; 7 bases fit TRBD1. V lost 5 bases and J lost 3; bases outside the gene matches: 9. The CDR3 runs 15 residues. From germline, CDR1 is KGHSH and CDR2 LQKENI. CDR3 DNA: TGTGCCAGCTCAAAAGGACGACAGGGAGACACTGAAGCTTTCTTT. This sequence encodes CASSKGRQGDTEAFF.

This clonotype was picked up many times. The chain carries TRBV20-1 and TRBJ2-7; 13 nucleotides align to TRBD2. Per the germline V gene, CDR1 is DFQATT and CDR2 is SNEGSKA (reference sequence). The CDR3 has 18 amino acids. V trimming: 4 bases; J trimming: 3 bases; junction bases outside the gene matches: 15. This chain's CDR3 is CSAILWPMTSGGSYEQYF. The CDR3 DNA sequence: TGCAGTGCTATCCTCTGGCCGATGACTAGCGGGGGGAGCTACGAGCAGTACTTC.

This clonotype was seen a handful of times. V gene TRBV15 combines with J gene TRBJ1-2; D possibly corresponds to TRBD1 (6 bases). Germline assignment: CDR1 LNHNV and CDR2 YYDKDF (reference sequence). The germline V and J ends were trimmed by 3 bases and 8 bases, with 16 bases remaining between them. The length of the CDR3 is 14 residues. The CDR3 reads CATSRSPTDSGYTF. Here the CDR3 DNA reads TGTGCCACCAGCAGGAGCCCTACGGACAGCGGCTACACCTTC.

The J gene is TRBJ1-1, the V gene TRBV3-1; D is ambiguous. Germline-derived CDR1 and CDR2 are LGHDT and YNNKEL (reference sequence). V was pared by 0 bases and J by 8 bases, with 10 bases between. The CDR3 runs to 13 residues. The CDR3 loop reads CASSQDPQTEAFF. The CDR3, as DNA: TGTGCCAGCAGCCAAGATCCCCAGACCGAAGCTTTCTTT.

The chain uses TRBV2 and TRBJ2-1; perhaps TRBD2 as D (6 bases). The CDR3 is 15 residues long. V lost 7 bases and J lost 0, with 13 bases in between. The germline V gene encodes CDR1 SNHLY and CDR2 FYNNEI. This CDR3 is CASTWDGSSYNEQFF. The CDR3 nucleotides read TGTGCCAGCACTTGGGACGGGAGCTCCTACAATGAGCAGTTCTTC.

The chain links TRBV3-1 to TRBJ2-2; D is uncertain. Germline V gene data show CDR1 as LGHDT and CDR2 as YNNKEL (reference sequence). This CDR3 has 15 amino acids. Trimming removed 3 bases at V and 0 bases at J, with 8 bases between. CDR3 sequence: CASSQRLSNTGELFF. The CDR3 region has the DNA TGTGCCAGCAGCCAGAGACTTTCGAACACCGGGGAGCTGTTTTTT.

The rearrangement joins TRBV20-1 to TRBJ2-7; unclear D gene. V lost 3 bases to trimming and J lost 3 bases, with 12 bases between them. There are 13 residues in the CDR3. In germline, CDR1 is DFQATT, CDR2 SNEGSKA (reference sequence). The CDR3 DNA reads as TGCAGTGCTAGTCCCCGCTCGGTCTACGAGCAGTACTTC. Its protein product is CSASPRSVYEQYF.

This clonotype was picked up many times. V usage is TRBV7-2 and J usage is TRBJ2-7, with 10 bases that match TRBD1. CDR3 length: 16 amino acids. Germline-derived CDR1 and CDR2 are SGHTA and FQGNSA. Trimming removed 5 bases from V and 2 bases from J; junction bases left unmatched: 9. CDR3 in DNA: TGTGCCAGCAGCCGTCGGGACAGGGGCCATACCTACGAGCAGTACTTC. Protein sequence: CASSRRDRGHTYEQYF. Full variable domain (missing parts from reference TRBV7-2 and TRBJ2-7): GAGVSQSPSNKVTEKGKDVELRCDPISGHTALYWYRQSLGQGLEFLIYFQGNSAPDKSGLPSDRFSAERTGGSVSTLTIQRTQQEDSAVYLCASSRRDRGHTYEQYFGPGTRLTVT.

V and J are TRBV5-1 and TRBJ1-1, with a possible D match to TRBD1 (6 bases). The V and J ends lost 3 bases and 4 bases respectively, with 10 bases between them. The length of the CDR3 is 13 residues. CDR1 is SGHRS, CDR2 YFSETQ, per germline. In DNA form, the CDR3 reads TGCGCCAGCAGCTCGAGGGGGGGCACTGAAGCTTTCTTT. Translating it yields CASSSRGGTEAFF. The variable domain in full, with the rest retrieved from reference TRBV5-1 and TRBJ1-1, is KAGVTQTPRYLIKTRGQQVTLSCSPISGHRSVSWYQQTPGQGLQFLFEYFSETQRNKGNFPGRFSGRQFSNSRSEMNVSTLELGDSALYLCASSSRGGTEAFFGQGTRLTVV.